A selection of T cell receptor beta chains follows, all from one sample in a study of blood T cells in healthy people across ages. Using its own MiXCR run on the 5' RACE reads, TCRdb lists one record per CDR3 protein. The sample includes about 1.4 million distinct CDR3 sequences, approximately 63% seen only once; the top ten take 5% to 7%. The sequenced sample consisted of blood. Source of these receptors: a man aged 18-30 years in good health. The CDR3 runs from the conserved cysteine through the conserved F or W. D genes are given only for firm matches. The size of a clone is reported for some rows only, either as once, few or many, or as a class for expanded clones.

size,J,D,V,CDR3,DNA
few,TRBJ1-2,TRBD1,TRBV28,CASRRQGAGGYTF,TGTGCCAGCAGACGACAGGGGGCAGGTGGCTACACCTTC
few,TRBJ1-5,NA,TRBV7-2,CASSLVSLDQPQHF,TGTGCCAGCAGCTTAGTCAGTCTGGACCAGCCCCAGCATTTT
NA,TRBJ2-5,NA,TRBV5-1,CASSLRPLGRETQYF,TGCGCCAGCAGCTTGAGACCCCTTGGAAGGGAGACCCAGTACTTC
few,TRBJ2-5,NA,TRBV21-1,CASSHLYRSTQETQYF,TGTGCCAGCAGCCATCTATACAGGTCCACTCAAGAGACCCAGTACTTC
few,TRBJ1-4,NA,TRBV4-1,CASSQDQGTANEKLFF,TGCGCCAGCAGCCAAGACCAGGGCACAGCTAATGAAAAACTGTTTTTT
NA,TRBJ2-1,NA,TRBV24-1,CATSDFVPPQGNEQFF,TGTGCCACCAGTGATTTCGTCCCCCCGCAGGGCAATGAGCAGTTCTTC
NA,TRBJ2-1,TRBD2,TRBV20-1,CSARQLAGGWFEQFF,TGCAGTGCTAGACAACTAGCGGGTGGGTGGTTTGAGCAGTTCTTC
NA,TRBJ1-1,NA,TRBV7-2,CASSAIQNTEAFF,TGTGCCAGCAGCGCCATCCAGAACACTGAAGCTTTCTTT
NA,TRBJ2-7,NA,TRBV4-2,CASSQVLDEGGPRGYEQYF,TGTGCCAGCAGCCAAGTCTTGGACGAGGGGGGGCCAAGAGGCTACGAGCAGTACTTC
NA,TRBJ2-1,TRBD1,TRBV20-1,CSATPLPFDREGTSYNEQFF,TGCAGTGCTACCCCTCTGCCATTTGACAGGGAAGGAACCTCCTACAATGAGCAGTTCTTC
NA,TRBJ1-4,NA,TRBV3-1,CASSQEFGGPATNEKLFF,TGTGCCAGCAGCCAAGAATTCGGGGGGCCCGCAACTAATGAAAAACTGTTTTTT
NA,TRBJ2-1,NA,TRBV6-2/TRBV6-3,CASKKVLAFRYNEQFF,TGTGCCAGCAAGAAGGTCCTAGCGTTCCGCTACAATGAGCAGTTCTTC
few,TRBJ2-6,NA,TRBV29-1,CSTRESGANVLTF,TGCAGCACCAGGGAATCCGGGGCCAACGTCCTGACTTTC
NA,TRBJ1-5,NA,TRBV4-1,CASSQGGDSPQHF,TGCGCCAGCAGCCAAGGAGGGGATTCGCCCCAGCATTTT
NA,TRBJ2-1,NA,TRBV29-1,CSVVLPSSYNEQFF,TGCAGCGTTGTCCTACCGAGCTCCTACAATGAGCAGTTCTTC
few,TRBJ2-7,NA,TRBV29-1,CSVSNDGLSEQYF,TGCAGCGTCTCCAACGACGGATTGAGCGAGCAGTACTTC
NA,TRBJ1-2,NA,TRBV29-1,CSVRTHTGYGYTF,TGCAGCGTCAGAACCCACACAGGTTATGGCTACACCTTC
NA,TRBJ2-1,TRBD2,TRBV5-1,CASSPTVAGGRNEQFF,TGCGCCAGCAGCCCCACTGTAGCGGGGGGGAGGAATGAGCAGTTCTTC
few,TRBJ2-7,NA,TRBV2,CASSFPTSQAYEQYF,TGTGCCAGCAGTTTCCCCACTAGCCAGGCCTACGAGCAGTACTTC
NA,TRBJ2-7,TRBD2,TRBV4-1,CASSPQVSGSIYEQYF,TGCGCCAGCAGCCCGCAGGTTAGCGGGAGTATCTACGAGCAGTACTTC
NA,TRBJ2-7,NA,TRBV4-2,CASSPLIANSYEQYF,TGTGCCAGCAGCCCGTTAATTGCGAACTCCTACGAGCAGTACTTC
NA,TRBJ1-2,TRBD1,TRBV5-5,CASSLGGTGSRGFRGYTF,TGTGCCAGCAGCTTGGGAGGGACAGGATCTAGGGGCTTTCGTGGCTACACCTTC
NA,TRBJ1-1,NA,TRBV4-1,CASSPPGFGRAEAFF,TGCGCCAGCAGCCCCCCGGGCTTCGGGAGGGCTGAAGCTTTCTTT
NA,TRBJ2-1,NA,TRBV10-3,CAIGPSYNEQFF,TGTGCCATCGGACCTTCCTACAATGAGCAGTTCTTC
once,TRBJ2-4,NA,TRBV14,CASSQGYRVAKNIQYF,TGTGCCAGCAGCCAAGGGTACCGTGTAGCCAAAAACATTCAGTACTTC
NA,TRBJ1-1,NA,TRBV20-1,CSALKSHAWTEAFF,TGCAGTGCTCTTAAATCGCATGCATGGACTGAAGCTTTCTTT
NA,TRBJ1-2,NA,TRBV3-1,CAGSPQAAYYGYTF,TGTGCCGGCAGCCCCCAGGCGGCCTACTATGGCTACACCTTC
NA,TRBJ2-5,TRBD1,TRBV2,CASSEDRGQETQYF,TGTGCCAGCAGTGAGGACAGGGGCCAGGAGACCCAGTACTTC
NA,TRBJ2-7,NA,TRBV29-1,CSVVFGDRPTYEQYF,TGCAGCGTTGTTTTTGGTGACAGACCTACCTACGAGCAGTACTTC
NA,TRBJ1-6,NA,TRBV6-5,CASSYGIDSPLHF,TGTGCCAGCAGTTACGGTATCGATTCACCCCTCCACTTT